This TCR beta chain originates from a study of T cell responses to AZD1222 COVID-19 vaccine. The protocol was immunoSEQ multiplex PCR, while the TCRdb copy is restricted to in-frame clones and leaves out a portion. The repertoire holds tens of thousands of clones, with 89% as singletons. Notes on the study in general: Spike as a whole was targeted by vaccine-associated CD4 TCRs, dominant at 160-218 and 743-854. At baseline, just five or six AZD1222 recipients tested seropositive.

Points on this clone: As yet, its antigen is unknown.

Per the germline V gene, CDR1 is SEHNR and CDR2 is FQNEAQ (reference sequence). The CDR3 length is 18 residues. Trimming removed 5 bases at V and 2 bases at J, with 22 bases between. The material sequenced was peripheral blood, taken 28 days after the second AZD1222 dose. The TCR was taken from an adult who received the AZD1222 COVID-19 vaccine. This chain joins TRBV7-9 and TRBJ1-5, with a tentative D call TRBD1 (6 bases). As DNA, the CDR3 is TGTGCCAGCAGCGAGGGCAACACAGGGTACTTAGGCAATCAGCCCCAGCATTTT. Encoded protein: CASSEGNTGYLGNQPQHF.